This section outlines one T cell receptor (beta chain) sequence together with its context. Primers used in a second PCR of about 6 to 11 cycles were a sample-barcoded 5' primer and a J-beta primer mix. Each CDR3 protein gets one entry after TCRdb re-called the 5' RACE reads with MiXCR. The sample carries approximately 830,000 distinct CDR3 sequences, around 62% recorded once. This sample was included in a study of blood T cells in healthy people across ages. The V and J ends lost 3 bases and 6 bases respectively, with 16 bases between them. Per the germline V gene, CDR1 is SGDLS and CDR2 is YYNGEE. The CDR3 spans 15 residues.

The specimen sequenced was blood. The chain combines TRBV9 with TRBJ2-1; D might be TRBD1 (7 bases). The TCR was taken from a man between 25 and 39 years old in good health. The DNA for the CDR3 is TGTGCCAGCAGCGGACAGGGCGGGACGGGCAATGAGCAGTTCTTC. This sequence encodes CASSGQGGTGNEQFF.